Here is one TCR beta chain with its context. Sequenced by immunoSEQ multiplex PCR; TCRdb stores in-frame clones only, minus some. The data contain 55,000 to 70,000 clones, 85% to 90% of them seen just once; the ten biggest clones take up over 9%. The data were taken from a study of blood T cell repertoires in COVID-19. Whole-study context: From T cells, B-cell-depleted T cells, or PBMCs came the material, which was cDNA or gDNA.

Assignment of participants to cohorts was predicated upon participant-reported clinical history. Germline CDR1 is KGHSH and CDR2 is LQKENI. The CDR3 is 14 amino acids. The trim removed 6 bases at V and 4 bases at J, leaving 4 bases unmatched. This receptor was taken from a woman between 40 and 50 years old who had recovered from COVID-19. The sample was PBMCs or T cells enriched from blood (not recorded which). V gene TRBV18 combines with J gene TRBJ2-3, with 10 bases identical to TRBD1. The CDR3 DNA reads TGTGCCAGCTCCCGGGACAGGGGATCAGATACGCAGTATTTT. It codes for CASSRDRGSDTQYF.